These 16 T cell receptor beta chains came from one sample sequenced in a study of molecular identifiers for immune sequencing clone quantification. Using its own MiXCR run on the PCR reads, TCRdb lists one record per CDR3 protein. The sample has 60,000 to 70,000 distinct CDR3 sequences, 15% to 20% seen once. Sequenced: naive CD8+ T cells from blood, with Jurkat cell RNA spiked in. Subset denoted: FACS-sorted CD8+CD4-CCR7+CD45RA+ naive T cells. The receptors stem from a human donor in good health. Some libraries in this study had Jurkat cell RNA spiked in.

The sample holds many counts of this clonotype. This chain joins TRBV20-1 and TRBJ2-3; the match to TRBD2 covers 11 bases. V was clipped by 5 bases and J by 5 bases; unmatched bases: 15. The CDR3 spans 17 residues. Germline assignment: CDR1 DFQATT and CDR2 SNEGSKA (reference sequence). This chain's CDR3 is CSAGYLKLAGAGDTQYF. CDR3 sequence (DNA): TGCAGTGCTGGATACCTCAAACTAGCGGGAGCGGGAGATACGCAGTATTTT.

Here the CDR3 reads CASSLSRTSGAYNEQFF. CDR3 bases: TGTGCCAGCAGCTTATCTCGGACTAGCGGAGCTTACAATGAGCAGTTCTTC. The chain has TRBV7-8 and TRBJ2-1; TRBD2 matches 10 bases. Losses at the gene ends were 2 bases for V and 4 bases for J; bases not matched to a gene: 8. Germline V gives CDR1 SGHVS, CDR2 FQNEAQ. The CDR3 length is 17 residues.

J is TRBJ1-6 and V is TRBV7-9; D ambiguous. The CDR3 has 17 residues. Germline V CDR1 and CDR2: SEHNR, FQNEAQ (reference sequence). V lost 1 base, J lost 7 bases, and 17 bases lay in between. The CDR3 sequence: CASSLVDPQSPNSPLHF. The CDR3 region has the DNA TGTGCCAGCAGCTTAGTCGACCCGCAGTCTCCCAATTCACCCCTCCACTTT.

In this sample, this clonotype turned up a few times. The chain recombines TRBV5-4 with TRBJ2-1; D is possibly TRBD1 or TRBD2 (6 bases each). In germline, CDR1 is SGHNT, CDR2 YYREEE (reference sequence). Trimming shortened V by 2 bases and J by 6 bases, and 9 bases separated the two germline ends. The CDR3 is made up of 13 amino acids. CDR3 nucleotide sequence: TGTGCCAGCAGCTTTTGGGGGGCCAATGAGCAGTTCTTC. Amino acids: CASSFWGANEQFF.

This clonotype was observed a few times. The junction departs from germline at one end; a sequencing error may be responsible. The chain combines TRBV11-2 with TRBJ1-4; D might be TRBD1 (5 bases). The CDR3 length is 18 residues. Looked up from germline, CDR1 is SGHAT and CDR2 is FQNNGV. This chain's CDR3 is CASSLAEGFFTTNEKPFF. CDR3 coding DNA: TGTGCCAGCAGCTTAGCGGAGGGGTTTTTTACGACTAATGAAAAACCGTTTTTT.

This clonotype was seen more than once but under ten times. The rearrangement uses TRBV6-5 and TRBJ2-1; TRBD1 matches at 8 bases. Germline CDR1 reads MNHEY; CDR2 reads SVGAGI. The V segment lost 5 bases and the J segment 3 bases; nucleotides outside the gene matches: 6. There are 15 residues in the CDR3. In nucleotides, the CDR3 is TGTGCCAGCAGTCTCTCCGGGACAGGCTACAATGAGCAGTTCTTC. Protein: CASSLSGTGYNEQFF.

This clonotype was recorded once. This sequence may be a read error, since a much larger clone differs from it by one base. The rearrangement joins TRBV7-6 to TRBJ2-5; TRBD2 aligns across 12 bases. The germline gives CDR1 SGHVS, CDR2 FNYEAQ. V was clipped by 0 bases and J by 1 base; unmatched bases: 0. CDR3 length: 16 amino acids. CDR3 DNA: TGTGCCAGCAGCTTAGCGGGACTAGCGGGCCAAGAGACCCAGTACTTC. Protein: CASSLAGLAGQETQYF.

The chain joins TRBV24-1 to TRBJ2-3; 14 bases are a match to TRBD2. V dropped 8 bases and J dropped 4; count of bases not matched to a gene: 19. Germline V gives CDR1 KGHDR, CDR2 SFDVKD. This CDR3 spans 20 amino acids. The chain's CDR3 is CATTATLDRTGLAGADTQYF. The CDR3 nucleotides read TGTGCCACCACCGCCACACTCGACAGGACGGGACTAGCGGGAGCAGATACGCAGTATTTT.

At least ten counts were recorded for this clonotype. This chain links TRBV5-6 with TRBJ2-7, with D possibly TRBD1 on 8 matching bases. The CDR3 contains 18 residues. Trimming stripped 1 base from V and 2 bases from J, with 22 bases between. Looked up from germline, CDR1 is SGHDT and CDR2 is YYEEEE. CDR3 bases: TGTGCCAGCAGCTTGCAGGGGGCAGGGGGAGGGCCCCCCTACGAGCAGTACTTC. Protein sequence: CASSLQGAGGGPPYEQYF.

This clonotype was seen repeatedly, ten times or more. This chain connects TRBV7-9 to TRBJ1-6; 12 nucleotides line up with TRBD1. Trimming took 3 bases from V and 7 from J; bases not matched to a gene: 1. The germline gives CDR1 SEHNR, CDR2 FQNEAQ (reference sequence). The CDR3 runs 15 residues. CDR3 in amino acids: CASSFGTGGNSPLHF. CDR3 sequence (DNA): TGTGCCAGCAGCTTTGGGACAGGGGGCAATTCACCCCTCCACTTT.

This clonotype was seen only a few times. The J gene is TRBJ2-7, the V gene TRBV9; 16 positions agree with TRBD2. V was clipped by 2 bases and J by 9 bases; unmatched bases: 8. The CDR3 sequence is 16 residues long. CDR1 is SGDLS, CDR2 YYNGEE, per germline. The CDR3 spells CASSVPGTSGRARQYF. CDR3 nucleotide sequence: TGTGCCAGCAGCGTTCCAGGGACTAGCGGGAGGGCCAGGCAGTACTTC.

This clonotype was seen ten or more times. This CDR3 is CASSSRGSPWTQYF. The CDR3 DNA reads as TGTGCCAGTTCTTCCCGAGGGTCGCCCTGGACCCAGTACTTC. The chain joins TRBV6-5 to TRBJ2-5, with D perhaps matching TRBD2 (5 bases). Germline V gene sequence: CDR1 MNHEY, CDR2 SVGAGI. The CDR3 totals 14 residues. The germline V and J ends were trimmed by 9 bases and 7 bases, with 21 bases remaining between them.

In its sample, this clonotype was seen many times. This chain uses TRBV7-9 with TRBJ2-1; D gene ambiguous. The CDR3 sequence is 16 residues long. Trimming removed 5 bases at V and 0 bases at J, with 14 bases between. CDR1 and CDR2 (germline): SEHNR, FQNEAQ (reference sequence). CDR3 in amino acids: CASSPPDRSSYNEQFF. The CDR3 region has the DNA TGTGCCAGCAGCCCACCGGACCGAAGCTCCTACAATGAGCAGTTCTTC.

The chain links TRBV11-2 to TRBJ2-2; no clear D gene. V was cut by 5 bases and J by 4 bases, with 17 bases left in between. Germline CDR1 reads SGHAT; CDR2 reads FQNNGV. This CDR3 has 16 amino acids. CDR3 in amino acids: CASSLPSRPSTGELFF. The CDR3, as DNA: TGTGCCAGCAGCCTCCCGTCGAGGCCGAGCACCGGGGAGCTGTTTTTT.

This clonotype occurred many times. This chain connects TRBV9 to TRBJ2-2; TRBD2 agrees at 12 bases. Unmatched junction bases numbered 9, after V lost 4 bases and J lost 5 bases. Germline-derived CDR1 and CDR2 are SGDLS and YYNGEE. The CDR3 is made up of 17 amino acids. CDR3 in DNA: TGTGCCAGCAGCACCCGACTAGCGGGAGTCCGAACCGGGGAGCTGTTTTTT. Protein product: CASSTRLAGVRTGELFF.

Ten or more counts support this clonotype. This chain connects TRBV4-2 to TRBJ2-3, with D unclear. Trimming left V 4 bases short and J 4 bases short, with 12 bases between. The CDR3 contains 14 residues. Germline CDR1 is LGHNA and CDR2 is YNFKEQ. CDR3: CASSPSRGADTQYF. In DNA form, the CDR3 reads TGTGCCAGCAGCCCAAGCAGAGGTGCAGATACGCAGTATTTT.